Below, one TCR beta chain is given with its context. Its antigen target is currently unknown. No base quality information exists; no much larger clone differs at one position. The data were obtained in a study of Tregs in tolerant kidney transplant recipients (dated by TCRdb to between 2018 and 2020). Regarding the research as a whole: Before combined kidney and bone marrow transplantation, this study identified donor-specific regulatory T cells using TCRbeta sequencing and then followed those same cells after transplant. TCRbeta repertoire sequencing was used in a few healthy controls to compare several ways of expanding Tregs specific for an allogeneic donor. Broader findings and caveats from the paper: Expanding Tregs with activated donor B cells appeared to identify the most biologically relevant and donor-specific TCRbeta repertoire. The study was limited by small patient numbers, and the findings need validation in larger populations and under other immunosuppression protocols. Biological reproducibility was not directly addressed, though technical replication error appeared minimal.

Genomic DNA was extracted from sorted cells with the QIAGEN DNeasy Blood and Tissue Kit for TCRbeta CDR3 sequencing. Through immunoSEQ, high-throughput TCRbeta CDR3 sequencing was done commercially, including PCR amplification with internal controls and bias correction. In the source study's methods: A unique productive TCRbeta sequence was defined by the CDR3 nucleotide sequence when primers matched, and otherwise by the CDR3 amino acid sequence together with the Vbeta and Jbeta genes. To correct for sorting error, sequences found in more than one sorted population at a frequency ratio of 2:1 or less were discarded, and the remaining shared sequences were assigned to the population with the higher frequency. A sequence was defined as donor-reactive if the sequence was expanded at least 5-fold in CFSE-low cells compared with unstimulated cells and had a frequency of at least 0.01% in CFSE-low cells. Repertoire divergence was quantified by Jensen-Shannon divergence using the top 100 TCRbeta sequences ranked by frequency. When a sample had multiple sequencing runs, each run was corrected for sorting error separately and the runs were then pooled. The table comes from immuneACCESS by way of TCRdb, which keeps in-frame sequences with V and J called. Part of the clones is missing from these tables; in studies checked, under half for an unresolved V gene and the rest for unknown reasons. The V and J calls and clone size are taken from that table; D and trimming were inferred from the DNA. Counted in this sample were some 240,000 clones; about 80% of them appeared once. The top ten clonotypes cover roughly 0.67% of the sample.

From its cysteine to its phenylalanine, the CDR3 spans 15 amino acids. The DNA shown is the 45-base CDR3, in frame from base 1. V loses 0 bases of germline sequence and J loses 7 bases, and the interval between the two ends is 12 bases. The germline V gene (reference sequence) gives CDR1 as MNHEY and CDR2 as SMNVEV. Unstimulated Tregs (CD4+CD25+CD127-), CD4+ non-Tregs (CD4+CD25-), CD4 and CD8 cells were FACS-sorted from thawed PBMCs. Healthy control blood came either as purchased buffy coats or from healthy volunteers. Healthy control blood was processed to PBMCs by Ficoll density gradient and cryopreserved, and patient PBMCs were collected before and after transplant.

The sequence came from a human donor in good health. The sequence links TRBV27 to TRBJ1-4; the D gene is not confidently resolved. The sample was CD4+ T cells from blood. CDR3 sequence: CASSLSRTFGEKLFF. The nucleotides are TGTGCCAGCAGTTTATCGCGCACCTTCGGTGAAAAACTGTTTTTT.